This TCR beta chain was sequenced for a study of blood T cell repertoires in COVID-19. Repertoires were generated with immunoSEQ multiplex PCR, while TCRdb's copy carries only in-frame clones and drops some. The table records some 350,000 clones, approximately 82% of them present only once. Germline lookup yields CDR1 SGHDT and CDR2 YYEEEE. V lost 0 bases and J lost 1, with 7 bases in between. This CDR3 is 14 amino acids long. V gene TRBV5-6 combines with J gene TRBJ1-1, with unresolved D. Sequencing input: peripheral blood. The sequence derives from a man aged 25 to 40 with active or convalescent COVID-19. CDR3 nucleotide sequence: TGTGCCAGCAGCTTGGCACCAGGGAACACTGAAGCTTTCTTT. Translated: CASSLAPGNTEAFF.